A selection of T cell receptor beta chains follows, all from one sample in a study of shared clonotypes between healthy human individuals. Using immunoSEQ multiplex PCR, the repertoire was profiled, and TCRdb retains in-frame clones only, with some absent. Seen here are 1.5 million to 2.5 million clones, about 95% observed once, and the top ten hold 0.95% to 1.5%. What was sequenced was naive CD8+ T cells sorted from blood. Receptor source: a young man in good health. The CDR3 runs from the conserved cysteine through the conserved F or W. D genes are given only for firm matches. Only some rows state a clone size, as once, few, many or a class for expanded clones.

.	TRBJ2-2	TRBD2	TRBV4-3	TGCGCCAGCAGCCAAGAAGGGACTAGCGGGAGGGGGAACACCGGGGAGCTGTTTTTT	CASSQEGTSGRGNTGELFF
.	TRBJ2-5	.	TRBV13	TGTGCCAGCAGCCTACGTAGTTCTGAGGAGACCCAGTACTTC	CASSLRSSEETQYF
.	TRBJ1-4	TRBD1	TRBV5-8	TGTGCCAGCAGCTTGGCCGGGACAGGGAATGAAAAACTGTTTTTT	CASSLAGTGNEKLFF
.	TRBJ1-2	.	TRBV25-1	TGTGCCAGCAGCGGACACAGGGTAGGCTACACCTTC	CASSGHRVGYTF
.	TRBJ2-7	TRBD2	TRBV7-2	TGTGCCAGCAGCTTACCGGGACTAGCAGCCGAGCAGTACTTC	CASSLPGLAAEQYF
.	TRBJ2-1	.	TRBV9	TGTGCCAGCAGCGTTGGCGACGGCAACAATGAGCAGTTCTTC	CASSVGDGNNEQFF
.	TRBJ2-7	.	TRBV30	TGTGCCTGGAGTGTCGGCTACGAGCAGTACTTC	CAWSVGYEQYF
.	TRBJ2-7	.	TRBV19	TGTGCCAGTAGTGTTCCGGGACCAGTCTTC	CASSVPGPVF
.	TRBJ2-7	.	TRBV6-5	TGTGCCAGCAGTTACGGCGGGACCTCCTACGAGCAGTACTTC	CASSYGGTSYEQYF
.	TRBJ1-1	.	TRBV30	TGTGCCTGGAGGTATAACACTGAAGCTTTCTTT	CAWRYNTEAFF
.	TRBJ2-7	.	TRBV5-4	TGTGCCAGCAGCTTATCGGCGGGATCCTACGAGCAGTACTTC	CASSLSAGSYEQYF
.	TRBJ2-1	TRBD2	TRBV15	TGTGCCACCAGCTTACTAGCGGAAGGAAACAATGAGCAGTTCTTC	CATSLLAEGNNEQFF
.	TRBJ2-2	TRBD2	TRBV5-1	TGCGCCAGCAGCCCCCTAGCGGGAGGGCCTATTTACGGCACCGGGGAGCTGTTTTTT	CASSPLAGGPIYGTGELFF
.	TRBJ2-2	.	TRBV9	TGTGCCAGCAGTCCCCAGAACACCGGGGAGCTGTTTTTT	CASSPQNTGELFF
.	TRBJ2-1	TRBD2	TRBV9	TGTGCCAGCAATAGCGGGGGTTCCTACAATGAGCAGTTCTTC	CASNSGGSYNEQFF
.	TRBJ2-5	.	TRBV5-6	TGTGCCAGCAGCTTGGCAGGGGTTGAGACCCAGTACTTC	CASSLAGVETQYF
once	TRBJ2-7	.	TRBV4-1	TGCGCCAGCAGCCAAGAACCTTCACGGGAGCAGTACTTC	CASSQEPSREQYF
.	TRBJ2-1	.	TRBV25-1	TGTGCCAGCAGCGGGTACGAGCAGTTCTTC	CASSGYEQFF
.	TRBJ1-1	TRBD1	TRBV28	TGTGCCAGCAGTTTTGGGACAGGGGGCTCTGAAGCTTTCTTT	CASSFGTGGSEAFF
once	TRBJ2-7	.	TRBV4-3	TGCGCCAGCAGCCAAGGGATTTCGTTTGAGCAGTACTTC	CASSQGISFEQYF
once	TRBJ2-1	.	TRBV5-6	TGTGCCAGCAGCTTGGGTTTCCCCAGTGGGTACAATGAGCAGTTCTTC	CASSLGFPSGYNEQFF
.	TRBJ2-3	.	TRBV7-8	TGTGCCAGCAAAACGGGGGCTAGCACAGATACGCAGTATTTT	CASKTGASTDTQYF
.	TRBJ2-3	.	TRBV11-2	TGTGCCAGCACTATTCCGGAAGATACGCAGTATTTT	CASTIPEDTQYF
.	TRBJ2-7	.	TRBV5-1	TGCGCCAGCAGCTCTTATACAGGGTACGAGCAGTACTTC	CASSSYTGYEQYF
.	TRBJ2-3	.	TRBV14	TGTGCCAGCAGCCATCGAGGCTTGGGCACAGATACGCAGTATTTT	CASSHRGLGTDTQYF